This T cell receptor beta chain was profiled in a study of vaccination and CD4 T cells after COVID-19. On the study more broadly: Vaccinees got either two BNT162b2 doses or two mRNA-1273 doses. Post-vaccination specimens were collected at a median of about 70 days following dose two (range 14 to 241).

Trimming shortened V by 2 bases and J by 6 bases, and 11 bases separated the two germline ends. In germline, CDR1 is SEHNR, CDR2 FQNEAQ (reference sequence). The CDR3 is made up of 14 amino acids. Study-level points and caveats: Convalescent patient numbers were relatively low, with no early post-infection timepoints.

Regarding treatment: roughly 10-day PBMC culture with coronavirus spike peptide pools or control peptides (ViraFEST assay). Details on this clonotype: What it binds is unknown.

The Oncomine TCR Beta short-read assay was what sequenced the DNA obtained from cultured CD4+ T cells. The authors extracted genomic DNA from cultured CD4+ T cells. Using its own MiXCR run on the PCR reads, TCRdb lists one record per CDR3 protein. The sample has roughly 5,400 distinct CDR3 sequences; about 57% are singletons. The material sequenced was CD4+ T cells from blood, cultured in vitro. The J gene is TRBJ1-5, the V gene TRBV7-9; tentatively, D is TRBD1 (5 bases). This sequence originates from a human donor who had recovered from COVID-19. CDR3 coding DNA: TGTGCCAGCAGCTTACAGGGAGCGGGTCAGCCCCAGCATTTT. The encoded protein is CASSLQGAGQPQHF.